The 32 T cell receptor beta chains presented below share a single source sample, sequenced in a study of shared clonotypes between healthy human individuals. Profiled with immunoSEQ multiplex PCR; TCRdb holds only in-frame clones, not every one. The sample contains 730,000 or so clones, 55% to 75% of which appear only once. Sequences were obtained from memory CD4+ T cells sorted from blood. Documented subset: CD45RA-negative fraction. These receptors were obtained from a woman aged 25 to 39 in good health.

About this clone itself: The sample holds other DNA sequences that translate to the same CDR3. This rearrangement joins TRBV6-6 to TRBJ2-6; perhaps D is TRBD1 or TRBD2 (5 bases each). The V end lost 2 bases, the J end lost 4 bases, and 9 bases lay between the germline ends. Germline V gives CDR1 MNHNY, CDR2 SVGAGI (reference sequence). The CDR3 runs 15 residues. The DNA for the CDR3 is TGTGCCAGCAGTTACCAAGGGACCGGGGCCAACGTCCTGACTTTC. Translated, it gives CASSYQGTGANVLTF.

The V gene is TRBV9, the J gene TRBJ2-7; no definite D call. Germline CDR1 and CDR2: SGDLS and YYNGEE. With 0 bases removed from V and 6 bases from J, the gap between germline ends came to 7 bases. CDR3 length equals 12 residues. CDR3 nucleotide sequence: TGTGCCAGCAGCGTAGACGATGGCGAGCAGTACTTC. It specifies CASSVDDGEQYF.

This clone was counted between two and nine times. This chain connects TRBV6-5 to TRBJ2-7; D assignment may be TRBD1 or TRBD2 (5 bases each). This CDR3 has 12 amino acids. Trimming pared 6 bases from V and 0 bases from J, leaving 6 bases between. Germline V gene lookup returns CDR1 MNHEY and CDR2 SVGAGI. The CDR3 region has the DNA TGTGCCAGCAGAGGGACCTCCTACGAGCAGTACTTC. It is translated as CASRGTSYEQYF.

The rearrangement uses TRBV10-3 and TRBJ1-1; no clear D. CDR3 length equals 12 residues. Trimming took off 2 bases at V and 3 bases at J, with 4 bases between the two ends. Per germline, CDR1 ENHRY and CDR2 SYGVKD. The DNA of the CDR3 is TGTGCCATCAGTGAGCTGGACACTGAAGCTTTCTTT. Translating gives CAISELDTEAFF.

This sequence joins TRBV19 and TRBJ1-3, with 7 bases fitting TRBD1. Per the germline V gene, CDR1 is LNHDA and CDR2 is SQIVND (reference sequence). This CDR3 is 15 amino acids long. Germline trimming cut 5 bases from V and 2 bases from J; bases unmatched to any gene: 6. CDR3 sequence reads: CASSVDRATGNTIYF. CDR3 in DNA: TGTGCCAGTAGTGTTGACAGGGCGACTGGAAACACCATATATTTT. Together with reference TRBV19 and TRBJ1-3, the CDR3 gives the full variable domain: DGGITQSPKYLFRKEGQNVTLSCEQNLNHDAMYWYRQDPGQGLRLIYYSQIVNDFQKGDIAEGYSVSREKKESFPLTVTSAQKNPTAFYLCASSVDRATGNTIYFGEGSWLTVV.

The genes are TRBV28 and TRBJ1-5; the D gene is possibly TRBD1 (6 bases). Germline loops: CDR1 MDHEN, CDR2 SYDVKM. This CDR3 has 16 residues. Trimming stripped 10 bases from V and 0 bases from J, with 19 bases between. The CDR3 DNA reads as TGTGCCACCGATTTTGGGGGCGGGTTTAGCAATCAGCCCCAGCATTTT. Amino acid sequence: CATDFGGGFSNQPQHF.

The J gene is TRBJ1-1, the V gene TRBV7-7; possible D gene TRBD1, 5 bases. Germline V gene data show CDR1 as SSHAT and CDR2 as FNYEAQ (reference sequence). Trimming pared 5 bases from V and 7 bases from J, leaving 14 bases between. There are 13 residues in the CDR3. The CDR3 coding sequence is TGTGCCAGCAGCCCAGAGTACAGGAATGAAGCTTTCTTT. It specifies CASSPEYRNEAFF.

V usage is TRBV9 and J usage is TRBJ2-2, with D possibly matching TRBD2 (6 bases). The CDR3 contains 18 residues. V lost 4 bases, J lost 0 bases, and 19 bases lay in between. CDR1 SGDLS and CDR2 YYNGEE come from the germline V gene. Written as DNA, the CDR3 is TGTGCCAGCAGCCTTAGCGGTATCGTGGGTTCGAACACCGGGGAGCTGTTTTTT. This sequence encodes CASSLSGIVGSNTGELFF.

J is TRBJ1-1 and V is TRBV6-4, with 9 positions matching TRBD1. The V and J ends lost 6 bases and 1 base, in that order; junction bases with no gene match: 6. The CDR3 totals 15 residues. Germline V gene sequence: CDR1 MRHNA, CDR2 SNTAGT. The CDR3 protein is CASSMDRGRNTEAFF. The CDR3 nucleotides are TGTGCCAGCAGCATGGACAGGGGTAGGAACACTGAAGCTTTCTTT.

The gene calls are TRBV27 and TRBJ2-5; TRBD1 might be the D (5 bases). Germline CDR1 is MNHEY and CDR2 is SMNVEV (reference sequence). V lost 5 bases, J lost 2 bases, and 9 bases lay in between. This CDR3 comprises 13 residues. The CDR3 loop reads CASSRAGQETQYF. The CDR3 coding sequence is TGTGCCAGCAGTCGGGCAGGGCAAGAGACCCAGTACTTC.

This chain connects TRBV9 to TRBJ1-2; the match to TRBD1 covers 8 bases. Trimming removed 0 bases from V and 6 bases from J; junction bases left unmatched: 7. The CDR3 extends over 15 amino acids. Germline V gene data show CDR1 as SGDLS and CDR2 as YYNGEE. CDR3 sequence (DNA): TGTGCCAGCAGCGTAGCCGGACAGGGAATACATGGCTACACCTTC. This translates into CASSVAGQGIHGYTF. The entire variable domain, with the rest obtained from reference TRBV9 and TRBJ1-2, is as follows: DSGVTQTPKHLITATGQRVTLRCSPRSGDLSVYWYQQSLDQGLQFLIQYYNGEERAKGNILERFSAQQFPDLHSELNLSSLELGDSALYFCASSVAGQGIHGYTFGSGTRLTVV.

The chain has TRBV10-3 and TRBJ2-7, with 10 bases fitting TRBD1. Germline V gene data show CDR1 as ENHRY and CDR2 as SYGVKD. This CDR3 is built from 14 residues. V lost 5 bases to trimming and J lost 4 bases; unmatched junction nucleotides: 5. CDR3 protein: CAISSGQGDYEQYF. Here the CDR3 DNA reads TGTGCCATCAGTTCCGGACAGGGGGATTACGAGCAGTACTTC.

This chain connects TRBV28 to TRBJ2-5, with 9 bases that match TRBD1. The CDR3 is 14 amino acids. The germline V gene encodes CDR1 MDHEN and CDR2 SYDVKM. Losses at the gene ends were 6 bases for V and 2 bases for J; bases not matched to a gene: 4. As DNA, the CDR3 is TGTGCCAGCAGCCTCGGGACAGGGCAAGAGACCCAGTACTTC. Its translation: CASSLGTGQETQYF.

There are many counts of this clone. This sequence joins TRBV5-1 and TRBJ2-2; 9 bases are a match to TRBD1. The CDR3 length is 15 residues. CDR1 SGHRS and CDR2 YFSETQ come from the germline V gene. Trimming at V came to 7 bases and at J to 3 bases, leaving 7 bases not matched to a gene. The DNA for the CDR3 is TGCGCCAGCGGGTTACAGGGGGCCGACACCGGGGAGCTGTTTTTT. This codes for CASGLQGADTGELFF.

CDR3 amino acids: CASSVMRVSDYGYTF. DNA of the CDR3: TGTGCCAGCAGTGTTATGAGGGTTTCCGACTATGGCTACACCTTC. This chain links TRBV28 with TRBJ1-2; D ambiguous. From germline, CDR1 is MDHEN and CDR2 SYDVKM. This CDR3 has 15 residues. V was trimmed by 5 bases and J by 3 bases, leaving 16 bases between them.

This chain links TRBV9 with TRBJ2-7; tentative D call: TRBD1 (5 bases). V shed 2 bases and J shed 2 bases, with 11 bases lying between them. The length of the CDR3 is 14 residues. Germline CDR1 and CDR2: SGDLS and YYNGEE. CDR3 DNA sequence: TGTGCCAGCAGCGTCGGTCAGGGAACCTACGAGCAGTACTTC. Amino acid sequence: CASSVGQGTYEQYF.

The chain has TRBV6-4 and TRBJ2-3; no clear D. CDR1 and CDR2 (germline): MRHNA, SNTAGT. The CDR3 contains 13 residues. Trimming took off 0 bases at V and 6 bases at J, with 7 bases between the two ends. CDR3 loop: CASSDSTVDTQYF. Written as DNA, the CDR3 is TGTGCCAGCAGTGACTCGACTGTGGATACGCAGTATTTT.

The rearrangement joins TRBV10-2 to TRBJ2-3; D unclear. Per the germline V gene, CDR1 is WSHSY and CDR2 is SAAADI. The CDR3 has 14 residues. V lost 6 bases and J lost 2, with 12 bases in between. In DNA, the CDR3 is TGCGCCAGCAGCGTTGAGAGGCCCACAGATACGCAGTATTTT. This sequence encodes CASSVERPTDTQYF.

The V gene is TRBV6-5, the J gene TRBJ1-4; TRBD1 is a possible D gene (5 bases). The V and J ends lost 4 bases and 5 bases respectively, with 14 bases between them. CDR3 size: 15 residues. Per germline, CDR1 MNHEY and CDR2 SVGAGI. The CDR3 sequence: CASSWGGRWNEKLFF. CDR3 DNA sequence: TGTGCCAGCAGTTGGGGGGGGAGGTGGAATGAAAAACTGTTTTTT.

Concerning this clone: Distinct nucleotide sequences in the sample also encode this CDR3. The chain uses TRBV18 and TRBJ1-1, with D hard to call. There are 14 residues in the CDR3. Trimming left V 1 base short and J 1 base short, with 7 bases between. The germline gives CDR1 KGHSH, CDR2 LQKENI. Written as DNA, the CDR3 is TGTGCCAGCTCACCACAGGGTCAGAACACTGAAGCTTTCTTT. Its translation: CASSPQGQNTEAFF.

Here the CDR3 DNA reads TGTGCCAGCAGCTTAGTAGGGGTCGAGGGCTACACCTTC. This sequence encodes CASSLVGVEGYTF. The chain recombines TRBV7-2 with TRBJ1-2, with D possibly matching TRBD1 (5 bases). Trimming cost V 1 base and J 8 bases, with 11 bases left between them. CDR3 size: 13 residues. Germline lookup yields CDR1 SGHTA and CDR2 FQGNSA. The whole variable domain, filled in from reference TRBV7-2 and TRBJ1-2, reads GAGVSQSPSNKVTEKGKDVELRCDPISGHTALYWYRQSLGQGLEFLIYFQGNSAPDKSGLPSDRFSAERTGGSVSTLTIQRTQQEDSAVYLCASSLVGVEGYTFGSGTRLTVV.

This clone appeared a single time. The chain has TRBV4-2 and TRBJ2-1, with 7 bases that match TRBD1. Trimming at V came to 2 bases and at J to 5 bases, leaving 12 bases not matched to a gene. CDR1 is LGHNA, CDR2 YNFKEQ, per germline. CDR3 length: 17 residues. CDR3 DNA sequence: TGTGCCAGCAGCCAACTCAACTTACACCAGGGGGACAATGAGCAGTTCTTC. Protein: CASSQLNLHQGDNEQFF.

The rearrangement uses TRBV7-8 and TRBJ1-2, with a weak D call TRBD1 (6 bases). The V end was cut by 8 bases, the J end by 8 bases, with 27 bases between. This CDR3 has 16 amino acids. Germline assignment: CDR1 SGHVS and CDR2 FQNEAQ. Here the CDR3 DNA reads TGTGCCAGCTCAAGAAGGACAGTCCAAGGCCTCGGGGGCTACACCTTC. Encoded protein: CASSRRTVQGLGGYTF.

This rearrangement joins TRBV5-4 to TRBJ2-1, with D maybe TRBD2 (5 bases). CDR3 length: 15 amino acids. V was clipped by 0 bases and J by 4 bases, with 11 bases between them. Germline V gene data show CDR1 as SGHNT and CDR2 as YYREEE (reference sequence). CDR3 loop: CASSLVKGEYNEQFF. The CDR3 DNA reads TGTGCCAGCAGCTTGGTTAAGGGAGAGTACAATGAGCAGTTCTTC.

This clone was picked up one time. The rearrangement uses TRBV7-8 and TRBJ1-4; D is perhaps TRBD1 (6 bases). CDR1 and CDR2 from the germline V gene are SGHVS and FQNEAQ. This CDR3 comprises 14 residues. Trimming took off 5 bases at V and 6 bases at J, with 13 bases between the two ends. The CDR3 region is CASSTRGWDEKLFF. The CDR3, as DNA: TGTGCCAGCAGCACCAGGGGATGGGATGAAAAACTGTTTTTT.

V and J are TRBV2 and TRBJ2-7; no firm D call. Trimming removed 8 bases at V and 6 bases at J, with 17 bases between. This CDR3 comprises 13 residues. CDR1 and CDR2 from the germline V gene are SNHLY and FYNNEI. CDR3 residues: CASDARTLGEQYF. The CDR3, as DNA: TGTGCCAGCGACGCCAGGACCCTTGGCGAGCAGTACTTC.

This clone was found a few times. This chain links TRBV5-6 with TRBJ2-1; 13 positions match TRBD2. V shed 4 bases and J 6 bases; nucleotides not matched to a gene: 7. CDR1 SGHDT and CDR2 YYEEEE come from the germline V gene. The CDR3 has 16 residues. The CDR3 nucleotides read TGTGCCAGCAGCGCCGAGGGACTAGCGGGATTCAATGAGCAGTTCTTC. Its translation is CASSAEGLAGFNEQFF.

V usage is TRBV4-1 and J usage is TRBJ2-5, with D unresolved. CDR1 and CDR2 from the germline V gene are MGHRA and YSYEKL. Trimming pared 0 bases from V and 5 bases from J, leaving 10 bases between. CDR3 length equals 14 residues. CDR3 in DNA: TGCGCCAGCAGCCAAGATGATCTGACGGAGACCCAGTACTTC. Protein sequence: CASSQDDLTETQYF.

The chain employs TRBV28 and TRBJ1-4; D remains ambiguous. The germline CDR1 and CDR2 sequences are MDHEN and SYDVKM. V was pared by 4 bases and J by 10 bases, with 10 bases between. The CDR3 consists of 12 residues. In DNA, the CDR3 is TGTGCCAGCAGTTCTAGCCCCCCAAAACTGTTTTTT. Its translation is CASSSSPPKLFF. Looking up the rest from reference TRBV28 and TRBJ1-4 gives the full variable domain: DVKVTQSSRYLVKRTGEKVFLECVQDMDHENMFWYRQDPGLGLRLIYFSYDVKMKEKGDIPEGYSVSREKKERFSLILESASTNQTSMYLCASSSSPPKLFFGSGTQLSVL.

There are a few counts of this clone. The chain has TRBV2 and TRBJ1-2; D is ambiguous. The germline V gene has CDR1 SNHLY and CDR2 FYNNEI. Trimming removed 6 bases at V and 3 bases at J, with 14 bases between. The CDR3 is 14 residues long. The CDR3 DNA follows: TGTGCCAGCAGAAAGGAAAATGCGGACTATGGCTACACCTTC. Translating it yields CASRKENADYGYTF.

The gene calls are TRBV19 and TRBJ2-1; weak D call: TRBD2 (6 bases). CDR3 length: 15 residues. The germline CDR1 and CDR2 sequences are LNHDA and SQIVND (reference sequence). Trimming stripped 3 bases from V and 0 bases from J, with 9 bases between. The CDR3 loop reads CASSIATSSYNEQFF. Here the CDR3 DNA reads TGTGCCAGTAGTATCGCGACTAGCTCCTACAATGAGCAGTTCTTC. Supplemented by reference TRBV19 and TRBJ2-1, the full variable domain reads DGGITQSPKYLFRKEGQNVTLSCEQNLNHDAMYWYRQDPGQGLRLIYYSQIVNDFQKGDIAEGYSVSREKKESFPLTVTSAQKNPTAFYLCASSIATSSYNEQFFGPGTRLTVL.

In nucleotides, the CDR3 is TGTGCCAGCTGTCAGGGTCGGTGCCCCTGGCAGCCCCAGCATTTT. This encodes CASCQGRCPWQPQHF. The V gene is TRBV7-9, the J gene TRBJ1-5, with D tentatively TRBD1 (5 bases). The V gene's germline CDR1 is SEHNR and CDR2 FQNEAQ (reference sequence). V dropped 8 bases and J dropped 7 bases, with 21 bases sitting between them. The CDR3 spans 15 residues.